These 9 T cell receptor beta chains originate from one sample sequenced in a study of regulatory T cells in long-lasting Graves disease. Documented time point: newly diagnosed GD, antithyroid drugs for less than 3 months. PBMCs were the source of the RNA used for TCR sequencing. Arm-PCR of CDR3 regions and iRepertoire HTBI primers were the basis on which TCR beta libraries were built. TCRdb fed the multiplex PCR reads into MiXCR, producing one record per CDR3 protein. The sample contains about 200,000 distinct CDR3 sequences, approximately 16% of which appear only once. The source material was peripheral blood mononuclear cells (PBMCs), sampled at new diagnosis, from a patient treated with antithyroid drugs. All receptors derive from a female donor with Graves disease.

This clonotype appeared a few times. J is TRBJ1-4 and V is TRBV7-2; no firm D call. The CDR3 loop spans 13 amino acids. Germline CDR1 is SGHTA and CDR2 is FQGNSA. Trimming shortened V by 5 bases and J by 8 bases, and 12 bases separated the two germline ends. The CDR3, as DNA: TGTGCCAGCAGCACCCGGGAGGGAGAAAAACTGTTTTTT. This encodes CASSTREGEKLFF.

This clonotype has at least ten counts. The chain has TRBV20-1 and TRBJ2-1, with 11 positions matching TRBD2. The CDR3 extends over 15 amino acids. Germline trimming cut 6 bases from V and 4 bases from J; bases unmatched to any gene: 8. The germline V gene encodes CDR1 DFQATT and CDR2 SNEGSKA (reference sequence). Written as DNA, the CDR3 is TGCAGTGCGCGGACCGGGACTAGCGGATACAATGAGCAGTTCTTC. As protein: CSARTGTSGYNEQFF.

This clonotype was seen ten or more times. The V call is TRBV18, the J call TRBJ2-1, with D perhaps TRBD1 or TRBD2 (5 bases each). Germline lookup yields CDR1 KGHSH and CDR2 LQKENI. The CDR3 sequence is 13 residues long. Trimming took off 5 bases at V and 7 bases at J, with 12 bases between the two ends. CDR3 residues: CASSGTDGNEQFF. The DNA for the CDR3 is TGTGCCAGCTCAGGGACGGATGGGAATGAGCAGTTCTTC.

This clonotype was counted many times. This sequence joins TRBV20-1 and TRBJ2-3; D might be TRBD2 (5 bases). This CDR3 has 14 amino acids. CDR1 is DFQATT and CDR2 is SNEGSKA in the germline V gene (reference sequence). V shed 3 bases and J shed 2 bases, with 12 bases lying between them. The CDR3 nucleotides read TGCAGTGCTAGTCTGCGACTAAACACAGATACGCAGTATTTT. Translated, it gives CSASLRLNTDTQYF.

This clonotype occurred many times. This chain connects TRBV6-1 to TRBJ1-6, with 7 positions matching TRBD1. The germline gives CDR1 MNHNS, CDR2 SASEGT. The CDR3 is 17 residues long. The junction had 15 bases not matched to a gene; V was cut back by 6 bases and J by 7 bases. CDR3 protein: CASSLGQVSSRNSPLHF. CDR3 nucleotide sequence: TGTGCCAGCAGCCTCGGACAGGTTAGCTCCCGGAATTCACCCCTCCACTTT.

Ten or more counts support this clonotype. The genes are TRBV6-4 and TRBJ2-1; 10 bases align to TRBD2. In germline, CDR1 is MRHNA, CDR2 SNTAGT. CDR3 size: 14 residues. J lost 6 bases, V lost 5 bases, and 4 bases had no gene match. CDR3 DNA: TGTGCCAGCAGTTATACTAGCGGGACCAATGAGCAGTTCTTC. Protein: CASSYTSGTNEQFF.

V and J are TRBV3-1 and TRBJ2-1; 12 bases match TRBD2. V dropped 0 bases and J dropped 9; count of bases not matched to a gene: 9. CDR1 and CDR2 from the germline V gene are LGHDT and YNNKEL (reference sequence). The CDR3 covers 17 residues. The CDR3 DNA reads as TGTGCCAGCAGCCAAGAGGTGTCTAGCGGGAGGGTAGGTGAGCAGTTCTTC. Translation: CASSQEVSSGRVGEQFF.

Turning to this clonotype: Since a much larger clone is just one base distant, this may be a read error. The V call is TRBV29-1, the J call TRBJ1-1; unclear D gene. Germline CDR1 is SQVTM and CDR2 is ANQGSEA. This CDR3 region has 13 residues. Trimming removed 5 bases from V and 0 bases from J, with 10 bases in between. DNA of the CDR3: TGCAGCGTTATGTATTATTTGAACACTGAAGCTTTCTTT. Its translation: CSVMYYLNTEAFF.

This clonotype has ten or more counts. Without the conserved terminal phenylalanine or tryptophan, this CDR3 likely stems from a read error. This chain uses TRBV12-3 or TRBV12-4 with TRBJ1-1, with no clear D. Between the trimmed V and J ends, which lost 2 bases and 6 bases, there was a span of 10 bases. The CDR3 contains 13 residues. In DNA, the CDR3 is TGTGCCAGCAGTTTATCCTACGGACCTGAAGCTTTCCTT. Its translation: CASSLSYGPEAFL.